Sequencing of this TCR beta chain was carried out in a study of CD4 T cells in relation to SARS-CoV-2 and coronaviruses. Study at large: Of the patients, about 8 were male, a few female, two Hispanic. The HLA restriction of the shared crossreactive spike epitopes was mapped. Findings and caveats of the study: About 65% of donors had memory CD4+ clonotypes crossrecognizing SARS-CoV-2 and common cold coronavirus spike.

Deletions cut 6 bases from V and 0 bases from J, with 23 bases between. There are 19 residues in the CDR3. Looked up from germline, CDR1 is SNHLY and CDR2 is FYNNEI. About this clone itself: Its matching antigen is unknown.

Naive or memory CD4+ cells were cultured 1:1 with T cell-depleted PBMCs plus CEF. Profiled with immunoSEQ multiplex PCR; TCRdb holds only in-frame clones, not every one. The sample has about 39,000 clones, around three quarters seen once; the top ten hold roughly 22%. The chain has TRBV2 and TRBJ2-2, with D possibly being TRBD1 or TRBD2 (6 bases each). Sequenced input: memory CD4+ T cells from PBMCs, cultured in vitro. The sequence derives from an adult with COVID-19. CDR3 coding DNA: TGTGCCAGCAGGCCTAAGGGGGGCCGGCCATTTGCGAACACCGGGGAGCTGTTTTTT. This gives the protein CASRPKGGRPFANTGELFF. Variable domain in full (rest from reference TRBV2 and TRBJ2-2): EPEVTQTPSHQVTQMGQEVILRCVPISNHLYFYWYRQILGQKVEFLVSFYNNEISEKSEIFDDQFSVERPDGSNFTLKIRSTKLEDSAMYFCASRPKGGRPFANTGELFFGEGSRLTVL.